This passage covers 18 T cell receptor beta chains from one sample sequenced in a study of shared T cell receptors in the human thymus (dated by TCRdb to the early 2020s). The library was produced with the immunoSEQ multiplex PCR assay. In its TCRdb copy, this immuneACCESS table keeps in-frame sequences only and misses some clones. Where compared with another copy, unresolved V genes explain less than half of these, and the others have no known cause. The sample data list just under 550,000 clones, and around 82% of these were observed just once. The ten largest clones add up to 0.013% of the sample. These same records also appear under a second study, on human thymus T cells.

Sequenced sample: thymocytes. These receptors came from a boy younger than two with a congenital heart defect. Donor details come from another sample of the same person, matched by shared clones.

The J gene is TRBJ2-1, the V gene TRBV4-1; 9 bases align to TRBD2. The CDR3 has 17 amino acids. Germline lookup yields CDR1 MGHRA and CDR2 YSYEKL. V was clipped by 0 bases and J by 2 bases; unmatched bases: 5. The DNA for the CDR3 is TGCGCCAGCAGCCAAGATTCGGAGCGGGAGGCCTACAATGAGCAGTTCTTC. This codes for CASSQDSEREAYNEQFF.

This chain joins TRBV7-9 and TRBJ2-7, with D possibly matching TRBD2 (5 bases). This CDR3 has 17 amino acids. Looked up from germline, CDR1 is SEHNR and CDR2 is FQNEAQ (reference sequence). Between the trimmed V and J ends, which lost 1 base and 2 bases, there was a span of 18 bases. The CDR3 region has the DNA TGTGCCAGCAGCTTAGATGCGCGTAGGGAGTCTCCCTACGAGCAGTACTTC. The encoded protein is CASSLDARRESPYEQYF.

This chain links TRBV6-6 with TRBJ1-3; 9 bases fit TRBD1. The junction had 6 bases not matched to a gene; V was cut back by 7 bases and J by 8 bases. The CDR3 length is 13 residues. Germline V CDR1 and CDR2: MNHNY, SVGAGI (reference sequence). The CDR3 nucleotides read TGTGCCAGCAAACGGGGACAGGGACACACCATATATTTT. Translation: CASKRGQGHTIYF.

The chain couples TRBV19 to TRBJ1-2; TRBD1 is a possible D gene (6 bases). CDR1 LNHDA and CDR2 SQIVND come from the germline V gene (reference sequence). CDR3 length: 13 residues. Trimming pared 9 bases from V and 6 bases from J, leaving 17 bases between. CDR3 sequence: CASHHRQEHGYTF. As DNA, the CDR3 is TGTGCCAGCCACCACCGACAGGAGCATGGCTACACCTTC.

This clone appeared a few times. The chain links TRBV14 to TRBJ2-7, with 11 bases matching TRBD1. V lost 3 bases to trimming and J lost 5 bases; unmatched junction nucleotides: 6. CDR1 and CDR2 from the germline V gene are SGHDN and FVKESK. CDR3 size: 15 residues. The CDR3 loop reads CASSQGGQGVHEQYF. CDR3 DNA sequence: TGTGCCAGCAGCCAGGGGGGACAGGGGGTCCACGAGCAGTACTTC.

The V gene is TRBV12-5, the J gene TRBJ2-5; 7 bases match TRBD2. The J call is uncertain, as TRBJ2-7 better fits the DNA end. The CDR3 contains 13 residues. The germline gives CDR1 LGHNT, CDR2 FRNRAP. The CDR3, as DNA: TGTGCTAGTGGTTTGGTAAGGGAGGGCGAGCAGTACTTC. Protein sequence: CASGLVREGEQYF.

V usage is TRBV10-2 and J usage is TRBJ2-7, with a tentative D call TRBD1 (6 bases). The V end was cut by 8 bases, the J end by 2 bases, with 10 bases between. This CDR3 has 12 residues. Germline V gene data show CDR1 as WSHSY and CDR2 as SAAADI. The CDR3 DNA is TGCGCCAGCGGGCAGGGGACCTACGAGCAGTACTTC. As protein: CASGQGTYEQYF.

The chain couples TRBV15 to TRBJ1-4; 12 nucleotides align to TRBD1. This CDR3 has 17 amino acids. The V gene end was trimmed by 6 bases and the J gene end by 7 bases; junction bases not matched to a gene: 12. Germline V CDR1 and CDR2: LNHNV, YYDKDF (reference sequence). The CDR3 is CATSPGTGGAEGEKLFF. The CDR3 region has the DNA TGTGCCACCAGTCCCGGGACAGGGGGCGCGGAGGGTGAAAAACTGTTTTTT.

V is TRBV14 and J is TRBJ2-3; 10 bases align to TRBD1. The germline gives CDR1 SGHDN, CDR2 FVKESK. J gave up 0 bases and V 5 bases, and 5 bases lay outside the gene matches. The CDR3 is 16 residues long. CDR3 coding DNA: TGTGCCAGCAGCACGACAGGGGGCAGTAGCACAGATACGCAGTATTTT. Amino acid sequence: CASSTTGGSSTDTQYF.

The chain uses TRBV28 and TRBJ1-1, with D maybe TRBD1 (5 bases). The CDR3 is 15 residues long. CDR1 and CDR2 from the germline V gene are MDHEN and SYDVKM. With 6 bases removed from V and 3 bases from J, the gap between germline ends came to 17 bases. This chain's CDR3 is CASSRGWDEDTEAFF. DNA of the CDR3: TGTGCCAGCAGCCGGGGGTGGGACGAGGACACTGAAGCTTTCTTT.

The V and J genes are TRBV7-8 and TRBJ2-1, with D unresolved. The germline V and J ends were trimmed by 3 bases and 12 bases, with 9 bases remaining between them. This CDR3 is built from 11 residues. Germline assignment: CDR1 SGHVS and CDR2 FQNEAQ. In DNA, the CDR3 is TGTGCCAGCAGCTTGCCCTCAGGGCAGTTCTTC. This sequence encodes CASSLPSGQFF.

The chain links TRBV27 to TRBJ1-5, with 8 bases aligning to TRBD1. Germline trimming cut 5 bases from V and 0 bases from J; bases unmatched to any gene: 3. The germline CDR1 and CDR2 sequences are MNHEY and SMNVEV (reference sequence). The CDR3 loop spans 15 amino acids. This chain's CDR3 is CASSRQGLSNQPQHF. As DNA, the CDR3 is TGTGCCAGCAGTCGACAGGGGCTTAGCAATCAGCCCCAGCATTTT.

The V call is TRBV28, the J call TRBJ1-5; D is unclear. This CDR3 region has 14 residues. Between the trimmed V and J ends, which lost 8 bases and 7 bases, there was a span of 18 bases. Germline V lookup: CDR1 MDHEN, CDR2 SYDVKM. CDR3 nucleotides: TGTGCCAGCCGTTGGGGAGGGAAGTGGCAGCCCCAGCATTTT. Its protein is CASRWGGKWQPQHF.

This sequence joins TRBV4-2 and TRBJ2-5; possible D gene TRBD2, 5 bases. Germline values: CDR1 LGHNA, CDR2 YNFKEQ. This CDR3 is 17 amino acids long. Trimming pared 4 bases from V and 2 bases from J, leaving 20 bases between. The CDR3 protein is CASSPRGSRNLQETQYF. CDR3 in DNA: TGTGCCAGCAGCCCTCGGGGTAGCAGAAACTTACAAGAGACCCAGTACTTC.

This clone came up a few times. The chain joins TRBV30 to TRBJ2-7; 12 bases fit TRBD2. Trimming took 4 bases from V and 5 from J; bases not matched to a gene: 6. Germline values: CDR1 GTSNPN, CDR2 SVGIG (reference sequence). The CDR3 contains 14 residues. The CDR3 loop is CAWILAGGPHEQYF. In nucleotides, the CDR3 is TGTGCCTGGATCCTAGCGGGAGGGCCCCACGAGCAGTACTTC. Filled out from reference TRBV30 and TRBJ2-7, the complete variable domain reads SQTIHQWPATLVQPVGSPLSLECTVEGTSNPNLYWYRQAAGRGLQLLFYSVGIGQISSEVPQNLSASRPQDRQFILSSKKLLLSDSGFYLCAWILAGGPHEQYFGPGTRLTVT.

The chain carries TRBV9 and TRBJ2-3; D perhaps matches TRBD2 (6 bases). V shed 0 bases and J shed 3 bases, with 11 bases lying between them. Germline CDR1 SGDLS, CDR2 YYNGEE. This CDR3 is built from 15 residues. CDR3 in amino acids: CASSVVAAGTDTQYF. CDR3 bases: TGTGCCAGCAGCGTAGTCGCGGCGGGAACAGATACGCAGTATTTT.

The chain recombines TRBV28 with TRBJ1-3; 8 nucleotides match TRBD1. Trimming cost V 1 base and J 4 bases; bases outside gene matches: 3. The germline CDR1 and CDR2 sequences are MDHEN and SYDVKM. The CDR3 extends over 15 amino acids. The CDR3 region has the DNA TGTGCCAGCAGTTTATACAGGGGGGTGGGAAACACCATATATTTT. This gives the protein CASSLYRGVGNTIYF.

This clone turned up a few times. The chain joins TRBV7-2 to TRBJ2-5; D might be TRBD2 (6 bases). V dropped 3 bases and J dropped 3 bases, with 14 bases sitting between them. Germline V gives CDR1 SGHTA, CDR2 FQGNSA. The CDR3 has 15 amino acids. The CDR3 loop is CASSFRWSGEETQYF. The CDR3 DNA sequence: TGTGCCAGCAGCTTCAGGTGGTCGGGGGAAGAGACCCAGTACTTC.